These 4 T cell receptor beta chains were all obtained from the same sample, sequenced in a study of radiotherapy plus CTLA-4 blockade in lung cancer (dated by TCRdb to 2017 to 2018). Receptors were amplified or captured by the immunoSEQ multiplex PCR assay. TCRdb mirrors the immuneACCESS table, restricted to in-frame sequences. Some clones are absent from its copies; in checked studies, under half trace to an unresolved V gene, and the reason for the others is unknown. In all, the sample holds around 91,000 clones, and around 88% of those were seen once. Together, the top ten hold approximately 4.9% of the sample. The source was peripheral blood, collected from a patient treated with radiotherapy plus ipilimumab. The receptors stem from a human donor with non-small cell lung cancer that progressed on radiotherapy plus ipilimumab.

The chain couples TRBV7-9 to TRBJ2-1; 9 bases match TRBD2. This CDR3 contains 17 residues. V lost 2 bases, J lost 8 bases, and 13 bases stayed unmatched. Germline V lookup: CDR1 SEHNR, CDR2 FQNEAQ (reference sequence). CDR3 coding DNA: TGTGCCAGCAGCTTAAAAAGACTAGCGGACCTACGGGATGAGCAGTTCTTC. Translating it yields CASSLKRLADLRDEQFF.

The chain joins TRBV9 to TRBJ2-1; 7 bases line up with TRBD2. This CDR3 spans 16 amino acids. Trimming removed 0 bases from V and 7 bases from J; junction bases left unmatched: 10. Germline lookup yields CDR1 SGDLS and CDR2 YYNGEE. The DNA for the CDR3 is TGTGCCAGCAGCGTAGGGGAGGGACTATTTATGAATGAGCAGTTCTTC. Translation: CASSVGEGLFMNEQFF.

The V and J genes are TRBV6-1 and TRBJ2-3, with 9 bases that match TRBD2. The germline CDR1 and CDR2 sequences are MNHNS and SASEGT. J lost 8 bases, V lost 4 bases, and 16 bases had no gene match. The CDR3 is 17 amino acids. For the CDR3, the DNA is TGTGCCAGCAGTGGCCCCAGGAGGCGGGAGGGGGGTGGTACGCAGTATTTT. Protein product: CASSGPRRREGGGTQYF.

The CDR3, as DNA: TGTGCCAGCAGTATTAGCGGAAACAATGAGCAGTTCTTC. This sequence encodes CASSISGNNEQFF. The chain couples TRBV6-4 to TRBJ2-1, with a possible D match to TRBD2 (6 bases). With 5 bases removed from V and 5 bases from J, the gap between germline ends came to 10 bases. This CDR3 has 13 residues. Per the germline V gene, CDR1 is MRHNA and CDR2 is SNTAGT.